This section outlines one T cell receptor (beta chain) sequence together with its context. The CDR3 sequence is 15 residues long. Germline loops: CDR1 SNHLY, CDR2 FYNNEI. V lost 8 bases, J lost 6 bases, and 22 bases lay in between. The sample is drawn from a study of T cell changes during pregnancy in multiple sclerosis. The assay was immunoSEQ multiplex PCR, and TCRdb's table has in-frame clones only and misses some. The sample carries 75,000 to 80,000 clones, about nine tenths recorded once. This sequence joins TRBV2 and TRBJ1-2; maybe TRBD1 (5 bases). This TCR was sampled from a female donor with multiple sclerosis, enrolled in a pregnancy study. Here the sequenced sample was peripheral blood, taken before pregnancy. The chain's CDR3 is CASESSRDLRNGYTF. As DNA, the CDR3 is TGTGCCAGCGAGAGTTCACGGGACTTGAGAAATGGCTACACCTTC.